This entry concerns a single TCR beta chain. Authors' methods: Amplification of reference gene primers provided the estimated nucleated cell counts. Clones were read by immunoSEQ multiplex PCR, and TCRdb kept only the in-frame ones, dropping some. That table is the source of V, J and clone size, and D and trimming were worked out from the DNA. The repertoire holds about 81,000 clones, with around 82% as singletons. The data stem from a study of blood T cell repertoires in COVID-19. Looking at the study overall: The United States, Italy and Spain supplied acute and convalescent COVID-19 samples. Sources were T cells, B-cell-depleted T cells, or PBMCs; the material itself was cDNA or gDNA.

The sample comprised peripheral blood. This receptor was identified in a man in his fifties or sixties with acute or convalescent COVID-19.

CDR3: CASSPMRGEGEQFF. CDR3 in DNA: TGCGCCAGCAGCCCCATGCGGGGGGAAGGGGAGCAGTTCTTC. The chain carries TRBV4-3 and TRBJ2-1; 8 positions match TRBD2. Germline CDR1 and CDR2: LGHNA and YSLEER. V shed 4 bases and J 10 bases; nucleotides not matched to a gene: 9. The CDR3 runs to 14 residues.